A selection of T cell receptor beta chains follows, all from one sample in a study of T cells in narcolepsy. The repertoire was sequenced with immunoSEQ multiplex PCR; TCRdb's copy has only in-frame clones and lacks some. The table records roughly 3,500 clones, around 62% of them present only once. Sequencing was performed on CD45RA- memory CD8+ T cells from PBMCs. These receptors all stem from a human donor with narcolepsy. Each CDR3 is given with its conserved first and last residue. A D gene is named only where the DNA matches it firmly. Some rows have no size entry. The others give once, few or many, or a class for an expanded clone.

j_call clone_size v_call d_call cdr3_aa cdr3_nt
TRBJ2-2 . TRBV9 . CASSARQNTGELFF TGTGCCAGCAGCGCCCGACAGAACACCGGGGAGCTGTTTTTT
TRBJ2-1 once TRBV7-3 . CASSERGGSSYNEQFF TGTGCCAGCAGCGAGAGGGGCGGAAGCTCCTACAATGAGCAGTTCTTC
TRBJ2-1 once TRBV11-2 TRBD2 CASSFTAGGTRGNEQFF TGTGCCAGCAGCTTTACAGCGGGGGGCACCCGGGGAAATGAGCAGTTCTTC
TRBJ1-2 . TRBV15 . CATSDEEGYYGYTF TGTGCCACCAGCGACGAAGAGGGTTACTATGGCTACACCTTC
TRBJ1-1 few TRBV7-9 . CASSPSGSAPGAFF TGTGCCAGCAGCCCCTCGGGGTCTGCCCCTGGAGCTTTCTTT
TRBJ1-2 . TRBV5-1 . CASSLGYGQHTF TGCGCCAGCAGCTTGGGTTACGGTCAACACACCTTC
TRBJ2-3 . TRBV6-1 . CATWGDTQYF TGTGCCACATGGGGGGATACGCAGTATTTT
TRBJ2-7 few TRBV13 TRBD1 CASSLRQGVYEQYF TGTGCCAGCAGCCTACGACAGGGGGTGTACGAGCAGTACTTC
TRBJ1-2 few TRBV11-2 . CASSPRVIHGYTF TGTGCCAGCAGCCCCAGGGTAATACATGGCTACACCTTC
TRBJ2-7 large TRBV5-4 . CASSEGPNTYEQYF TGTGCCAGCAGCGAGGGACCAAATACGTACGAGCAGTACTTC
TRBJ2-2 . TRBV4-1 TRBD2 CASSQWLAGGELFF TGCGCCAGCAGCCAATGGCTAGCGGGGGGCGAGCTGTTTTTT
TRBJ2-2 . TRBV15 TRBD2 CATSSAGTSGRENLDTGELFF TGTGCCACCAGCAGTGCCGGGACTAGCGGCCGGGAAAATTTGGACACCGGGGAGCTGTTTTTT
TRBJ2-3 few TRBV27 . CASSSPGLILTDTQYF TGTGCCAGCAGTTCACCAGGATTGATTTTGACAGATACGCAGTATTTT
TRBJ2-3 few TRBV7-9 . CASSLGSADTQYF TGTGCCAGCAGCTTGGGGTCCGCAGATACGCAGTATTTT
TRBJ1-2 . TRBV6-1 . CASSEQSSEFYGYTF TGTGCCAGCAGTGAACAGTCTTCAGAGTTCTATGGCTACACCTTC
TRBJ2-7 . TRBV7-9 TRBD1 CASSLALTGGDPYEQYF TGTGCCAGCAGCTTAGCCTTGACAGGGGGAGATCCCTACGAGCAGTACTTC
TRBJ1-1 . TRBV6-6 . CASREEKLNTEAFF TGTGCCAGCAGGGAAGAGAAGCTGAACACTGAAGCTTTCTTT
TRBJ2-3 . TRBV5-4 TRBD2 CASSFYSGDSTDTQYF TGTGCCAGCAGCTTTTATAGCGGGGATAGCACAGATACGCAGTATTTT
TRBJ1-4 . TRBV5-6 . CASSQDPLGGMELFF TGTGCCAGCAGCCAAGACCCGCTAGGGGGGATGGAACTGTTTTTT
TRBJ2-5 . TRBV2 . CASSEGGFQETQYF TGTGCCAGCAGTGAAGGCGGGTTCCAAGAGACCCAGTACTTC
TRBJ1-2 . TRBV27 TRBD1 CASRTKAGQMTLGYTF TGTGCCAGCAGAACCAAAGCGGGACAGATGACTTTAGGCTACACCTTC
TRBJ2-7 . TRBV6-4 . CASSEIVGAGQYF TGTGCCAGCAGTGAGATCGTCGGGGCGGGACAGTACTTC
TRBJ1-6 . TRBV11-2 . CASSLDRQYNSPLHF TGTGCCAGCAGCTTAGATCGGCAGTATAATTCACCCCTCCACTTT
TRBJ1-2 . TRBV15 . CATSRDQGGYGYTF TGTGCCACCAGCAGAGATCAGGGCGGATATGGCTACACCTTC
TRBJ2-7 . TRBV6-6 . CASRDSLYEQYF TGTGCCAGCAGAGACAGCCTCTACGAGCAGTACTTC
TRBJ2-7 once TRBV7-9 . CASSLYGTAYEQYF TGTGCCAGCAGCCTCTACGGGACGGCCTACGAGCAGTACTTC